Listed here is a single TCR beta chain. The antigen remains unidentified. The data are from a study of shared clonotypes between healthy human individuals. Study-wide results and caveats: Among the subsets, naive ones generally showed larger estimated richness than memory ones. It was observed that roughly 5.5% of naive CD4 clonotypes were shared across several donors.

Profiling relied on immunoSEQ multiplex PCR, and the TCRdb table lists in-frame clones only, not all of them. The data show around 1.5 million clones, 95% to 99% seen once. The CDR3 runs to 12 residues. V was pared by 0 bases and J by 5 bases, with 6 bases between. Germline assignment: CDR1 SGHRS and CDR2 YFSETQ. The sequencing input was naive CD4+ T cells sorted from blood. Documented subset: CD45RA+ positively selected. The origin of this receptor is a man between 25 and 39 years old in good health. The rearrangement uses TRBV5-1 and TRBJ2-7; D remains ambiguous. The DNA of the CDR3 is TGCGCCAGCAGCTTGGCCTCAGACGAGCAGTACTTC. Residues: CASSLASDEQYF.